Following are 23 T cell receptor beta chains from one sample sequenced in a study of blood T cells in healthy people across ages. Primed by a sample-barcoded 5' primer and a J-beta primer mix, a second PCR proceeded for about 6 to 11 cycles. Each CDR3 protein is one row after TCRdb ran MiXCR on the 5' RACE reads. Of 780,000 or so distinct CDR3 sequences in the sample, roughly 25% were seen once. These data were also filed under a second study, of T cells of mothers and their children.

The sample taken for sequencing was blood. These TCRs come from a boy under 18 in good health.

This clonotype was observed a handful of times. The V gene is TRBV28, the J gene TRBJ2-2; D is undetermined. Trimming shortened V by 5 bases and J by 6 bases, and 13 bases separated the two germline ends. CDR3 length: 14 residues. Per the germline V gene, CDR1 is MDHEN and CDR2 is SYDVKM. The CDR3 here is CASSAPYLAGELFF. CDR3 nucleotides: TGTGCCAGCAGTGCCCCTTACTTAGCCGGGGAGCTGTTTTTT. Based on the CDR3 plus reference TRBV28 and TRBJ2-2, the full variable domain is DVKVTQSSRYLVKRTGEKVFLECVQDMDHENMFWYRQDPGLGLRLIYFSYDVKMKEKGDIPEGYSVSREKKERFSLILESASTNQTSMYLCASSAPYLAGELFFGEGSRLTVL.

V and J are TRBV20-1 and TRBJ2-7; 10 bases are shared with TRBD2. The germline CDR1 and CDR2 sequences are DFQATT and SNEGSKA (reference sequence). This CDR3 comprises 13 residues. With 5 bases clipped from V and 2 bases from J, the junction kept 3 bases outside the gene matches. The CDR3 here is CSAGTSATYEQYF. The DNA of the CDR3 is TGCAGTGCTGGGACTAGCGCGACCTACGAGCAGTACTTC.

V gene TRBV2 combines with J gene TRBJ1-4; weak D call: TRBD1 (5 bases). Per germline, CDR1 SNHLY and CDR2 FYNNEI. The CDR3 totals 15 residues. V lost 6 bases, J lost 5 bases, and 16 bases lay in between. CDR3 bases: TGTGCCAGCAGCAACACCGGGACGGCCAATGAAAAACTGTTTTTT. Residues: CASSNTGTANEKLFF. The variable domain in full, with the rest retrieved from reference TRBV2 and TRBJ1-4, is EPEVTQTPSHQVTQMGQEVILRCVPISNHLYFYWYRQILGQKVEFLVSFYNNEISEKSEIFDDQFSVERPDGSNFTLKIRSTKLEDSAMYFCASSNTGTANEKLFFGSGTQLSVL.

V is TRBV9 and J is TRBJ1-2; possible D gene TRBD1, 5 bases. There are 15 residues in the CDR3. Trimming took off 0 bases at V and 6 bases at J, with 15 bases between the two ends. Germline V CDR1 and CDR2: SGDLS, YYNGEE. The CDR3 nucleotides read TGTGCCAGCAGCGTAGAGGCAGGGCATGTCGATGGCTACACCTTC. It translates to CASSVEAGHVDGYTF.

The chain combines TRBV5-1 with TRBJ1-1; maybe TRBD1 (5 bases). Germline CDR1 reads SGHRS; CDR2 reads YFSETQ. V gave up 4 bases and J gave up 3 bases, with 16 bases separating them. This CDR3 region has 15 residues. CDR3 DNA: TGCGCCAGCAGCCTTGAGAGCCTAGGGGACACTGAAGCTTTCTTT. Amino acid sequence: CASSLESLGDTEAFF. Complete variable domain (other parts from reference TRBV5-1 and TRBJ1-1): KAGVTQTPRYLIKTRGQQVTLSCSPISGHRSVSWYQQTPGQGLQFLFEYFSETQRNKGNFPGRFSGRQFSNSRSEMNVSTLELGDSALYLCASSLESLGDTEAFFGQGTRLTVV.

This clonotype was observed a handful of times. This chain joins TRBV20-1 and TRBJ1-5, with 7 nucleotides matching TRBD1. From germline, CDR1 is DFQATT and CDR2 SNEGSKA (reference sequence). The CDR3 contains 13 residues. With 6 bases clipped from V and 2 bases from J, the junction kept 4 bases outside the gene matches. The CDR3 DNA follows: TGCAGTGCCAGGGGGACGCGCAATCAGCCCCAGCATTTT. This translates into CSARGTRNQPQHF.

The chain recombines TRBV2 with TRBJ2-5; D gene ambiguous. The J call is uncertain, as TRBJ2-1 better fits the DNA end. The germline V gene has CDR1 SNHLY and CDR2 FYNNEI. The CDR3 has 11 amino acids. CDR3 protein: CATKRWNEQFF. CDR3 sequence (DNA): TGTGCCACCAAACGTTGGAATGAGCAGTTCTTC.

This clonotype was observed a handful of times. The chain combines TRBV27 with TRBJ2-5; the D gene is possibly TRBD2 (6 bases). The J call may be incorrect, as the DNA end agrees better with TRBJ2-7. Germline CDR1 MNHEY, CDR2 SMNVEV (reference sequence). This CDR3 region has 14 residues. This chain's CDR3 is CASRRGTPFHEQYF. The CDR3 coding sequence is TGTGCCAGCAGACGCGGGACCCCTTTCCACGAGCAGTACTTC.

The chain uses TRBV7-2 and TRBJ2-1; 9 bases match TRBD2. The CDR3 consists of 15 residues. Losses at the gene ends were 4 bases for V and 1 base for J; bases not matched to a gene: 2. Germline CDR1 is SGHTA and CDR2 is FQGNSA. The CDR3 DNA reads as TGTGCCAGCAGCTGGGCGGGAGGGTCCTACAATGAGCAGTTCTTC. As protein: CASSWAGGSYNEQFF.

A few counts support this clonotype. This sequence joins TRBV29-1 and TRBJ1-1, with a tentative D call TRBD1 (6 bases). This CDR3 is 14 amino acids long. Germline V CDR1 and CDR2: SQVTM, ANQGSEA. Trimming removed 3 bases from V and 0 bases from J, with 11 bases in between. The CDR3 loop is CSVDRGAVNTEAFF. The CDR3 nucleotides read TGCAGCGTTGATAGGGGGGCTGTGAACACTGAAGCTTTCTTT.

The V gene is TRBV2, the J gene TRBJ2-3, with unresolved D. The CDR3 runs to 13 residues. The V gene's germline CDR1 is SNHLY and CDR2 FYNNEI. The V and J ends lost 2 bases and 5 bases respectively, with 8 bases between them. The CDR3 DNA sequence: TGTGCCAGCAGTGAACTGTCCCAAGATACGCAGTATTTT. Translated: CASSELSQDTQYF. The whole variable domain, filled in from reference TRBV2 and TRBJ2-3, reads EPEVTQTPSHQVTQMGQEVILRCVPISNHLYFYWYRQILGQKVEFLVSFYNNEISEKSEIFDDQFSVERPDGSNFTLKIRSTKLEDSAMYFCASSELSQDTQYFGPGTRLTVL.

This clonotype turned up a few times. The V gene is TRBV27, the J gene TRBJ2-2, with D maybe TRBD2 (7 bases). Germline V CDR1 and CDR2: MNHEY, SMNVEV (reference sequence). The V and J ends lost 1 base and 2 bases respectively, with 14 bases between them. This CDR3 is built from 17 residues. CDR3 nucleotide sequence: TGTGCCAGCAGTTTATGGCTGGGGGGGCTAAACACCGGGGAGCTGTTTTTT. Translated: CASSLWLGGLNTGELFF.

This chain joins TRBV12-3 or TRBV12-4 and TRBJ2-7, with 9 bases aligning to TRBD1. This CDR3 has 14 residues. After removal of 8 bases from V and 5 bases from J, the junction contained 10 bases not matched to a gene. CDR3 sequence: CASQRTGEFHEQYF. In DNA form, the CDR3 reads TGTGCCAGCCAACGGACAGGGGAGTTCCACGAGCAGTACTTC.

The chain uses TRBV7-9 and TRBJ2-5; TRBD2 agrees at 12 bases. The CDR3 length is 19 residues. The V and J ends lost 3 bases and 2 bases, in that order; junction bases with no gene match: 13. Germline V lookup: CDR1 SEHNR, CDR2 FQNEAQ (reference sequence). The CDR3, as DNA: TGTGCCAGCAGCTTTCTTATGGGGACCGGGACTAGCGGGCAAGAGACCCAGTACTTC. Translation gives CASSFLMGTGTSGQETQYF.

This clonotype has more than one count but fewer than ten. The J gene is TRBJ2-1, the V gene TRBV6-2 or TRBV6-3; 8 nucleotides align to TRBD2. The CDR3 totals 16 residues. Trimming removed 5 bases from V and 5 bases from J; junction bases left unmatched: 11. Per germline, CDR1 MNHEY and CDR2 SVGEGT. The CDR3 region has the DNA TGTGCCAGCAGTCTAGGGTTGGGGACTAGTGACAATGAGCAGTTCTTC. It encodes CASSLGLGTSDNEQFF.

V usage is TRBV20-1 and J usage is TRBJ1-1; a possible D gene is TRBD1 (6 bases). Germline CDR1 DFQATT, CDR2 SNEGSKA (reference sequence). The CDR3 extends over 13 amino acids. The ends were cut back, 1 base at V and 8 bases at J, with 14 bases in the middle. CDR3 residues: CSARAPDSREAFF. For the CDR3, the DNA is TGCAGTGCTAGAGCTCCGGACAGCCGAGAAGCTTTCTTT.

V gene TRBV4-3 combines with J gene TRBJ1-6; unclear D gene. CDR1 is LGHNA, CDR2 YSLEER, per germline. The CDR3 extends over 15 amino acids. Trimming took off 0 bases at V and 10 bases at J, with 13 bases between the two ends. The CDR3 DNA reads TGCGCCAGCAGCCAAGATGCCAGCAGCAAATCACCCCTCCACTTT. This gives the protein CASSQDASSKSPLHF.

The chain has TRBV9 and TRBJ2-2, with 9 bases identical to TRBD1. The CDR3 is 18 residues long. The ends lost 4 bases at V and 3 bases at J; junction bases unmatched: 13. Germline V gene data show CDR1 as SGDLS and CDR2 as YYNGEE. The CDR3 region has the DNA TGTGCCAGCAGCACCTCCCCCGGGACAGGGCTACACACCGGGGAGCTGTTTTTT. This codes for CASSTSPGTGLHTGELFF.

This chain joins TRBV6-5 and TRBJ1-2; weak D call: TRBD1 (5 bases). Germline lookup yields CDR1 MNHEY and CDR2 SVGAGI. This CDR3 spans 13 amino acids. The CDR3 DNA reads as TGTGCAACCCAGGGTGGTCTAGGCTATGGCTACACCTTC. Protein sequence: CATQGGLGYGYTF.

CDR3 sequence (DNA): TGTGCCATCAGTGAATCGGGGAATTCACCCCTCCACTTT. Protein: CAISESGNSPLHF. The chain couples TRBV10-3 to TRBJ1-6, with no clear D. Per germline, CDR1 ENHRY and CDR2 SYGVKD. The CDR3 sequence is 13 residues long. The germline V and J ends were trimmed by 3 bases and 7 bases, with 7 bases remaining between them.

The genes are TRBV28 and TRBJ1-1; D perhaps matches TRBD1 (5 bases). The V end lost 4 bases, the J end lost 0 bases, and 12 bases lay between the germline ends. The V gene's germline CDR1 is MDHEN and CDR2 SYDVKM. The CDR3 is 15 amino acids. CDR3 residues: CASSSRGAMNTEAFF. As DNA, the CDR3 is TGTGCCAGCAGTTCTAGGGGAGCCATGAACACTGAAGCTTTCTTT.

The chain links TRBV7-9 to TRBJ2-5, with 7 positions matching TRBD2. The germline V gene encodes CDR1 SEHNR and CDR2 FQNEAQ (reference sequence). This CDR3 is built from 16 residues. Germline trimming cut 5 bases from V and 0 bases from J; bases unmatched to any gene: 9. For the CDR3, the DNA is TGTGCCAGCAGCCGTGGGGGGGACTACGACCAAGAGACCCAGTACTTC. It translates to CASSRGGDYDQETQYF.

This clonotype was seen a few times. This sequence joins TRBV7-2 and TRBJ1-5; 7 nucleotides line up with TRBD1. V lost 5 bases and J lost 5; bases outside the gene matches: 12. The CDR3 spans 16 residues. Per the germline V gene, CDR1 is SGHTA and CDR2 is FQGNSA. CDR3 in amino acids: CASSLTDRALYQPQHF. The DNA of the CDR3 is TGTGCCAGCAGCCTCACCGACAGGGCATTGTATCAGCCCCAGCATTTT.